Each of the 29 T cell receptor beta chains below was sequenced from the same sample in a study of graft-versus-host responses after intestinal transplantation. Their antigen targets remain unknown. Assay used: immunoSEQ multiplex PCR; TCRdb lists only in-frame clones, some missing. The sample shows about 99,000 clones, 93% of them seen only once. The sequencing used unstimulated CD8+ T cells sorted from spleen or lymph node cells, collected before intestinal transplant. The source is a human donor who received an intestinal transplant.

The gene calls are TRBV5-1 and TRBJ2-5; D uncertain. Per the germline V gene, CDR1 is SGHRS and CDR2 is YFSETQ. V shed 0 bases and J shed 5 bases, with 8 bases lying between them. The CDR3 consists of 13 residues. In nucleotides, the CDR3 is TGCGCCAGCAGCTTGGCCCCGGAGGAGACCCAGTACTTC. As protein: CASSLAPEETQYF. The whole variable domain, remainder taken from reference TRBV5-1 and TRBJ2-5, is KAGVTQTPRYLIKTRGQQVTLSCSPISGHRSVSWYQQTPGQGLQFLFEYFSETQRNKGNFPGRFSGRQFSNSRSEMNVSTLELGDSALYLCASSLAPEETQYFGPGTRLLVL.

The chain employs TRBV4-1 and TRBJ2-1, with no clear D. Trimming took 4 bases from V and 7 from J, leaving 14 bases between them. The CDR3 is 14 amino acids. CDR1 MGHRA and CDR2 YSYEKL come from the germline V gene. The CDR3, as DNA: TGCGCCAGCAGCCCGCGGACGGGCCCGAATGAGCAGTTCTTC. This encodes CASSPRTGPNEQFF.

The CDR3 spells CASSYSTVNEQFF. The CDR3 coding sequence is TGTGCCAGCAGTTACAGTACGGTTAATGAGCAGTTCTTC. The chain employs TRBV6-5 and TRBJ2-1; D is unresolved. V was pared by 2 bases and J by 7 bases, with 9 bases between. CDR3 length: 13 amino acids. Germline CDR1 and CDR2: MNHEY and SVGAGI.

This rearrangement joins TRBV9 to TRBJ2-1; TRBD2 matches 9 bases. V dropped 0 bases and J dropped 10; count of bases not matched to a gene: 5. Germline values: CDR1 SGDLS, CDR2 YYNGEE. This CDR3 comprises 14 residues. This CDR3 is CASSVGGGAKEQFF. The CDR3 DNA reads as TGTGCCAGCAGCGTAGGCGGGGGGGCTAAAGAGCAGTTCTTC.

The chain carries TRBV21-1 and TRBJ2-5; no check of the table's D call, TRBD2, against the DNA was made. TRBV21-1 is reported as a pseudogene. The CDR3 is 12 residues long. The CDR3 protein is CASRRPGETQYF. The DNA for the CDR3 is TGTGCCAGCAGAAGACCCGGGGAGACCCAGTACTTC.

The chain employs TRBV21-1 and TRBJ1-1. TRBV21-1 is a documented pseudogene. This CDR3 comprises 13 residues. The CDR3 sequence is CASIIVETREAFF. The CDR3 nucleotides are TGTGCCAGTATAATTGTGGAGACTCGAGAAGCTTTCTTT.

J is TRBJ2-5 and V is TRBV9, with 9 bases aligning to TRBD1. Germline CDR1 is SGDLS and CDR2 is YYNGEE. With 3 bases clipped from V and 5 bases from J, the junction kept 2 bases outside the gene matches. CDR3 size: 13 residues. The CDR3 DNA reads as TGTGCCAGCAGCGCCGGGACAGGGGAGACCCAGTACTTC. Protein product: CASSAGTGETQYF. Full variable domain (rest looked up from reference TRBV9 and TRBJ2-5): DSGVTQTPKHLITATGQRVTLRCSPRSGDLSVYWYQQSLDQGLQFLIQYYNGEERAKGNILERFSAQQFPDLHSELNLSSLELGDSALYFCASSAGTGETQYFGPGTRLLVL.

This chain connects TRBV4-1 to TRBJ2-3, with D unresolved. The CDR3 sequence is 15 residues long. The V gene's germline CDR1 is MGHRA and CDR2 YSYEKL. The germline V and J ends were trimmed by 1 base and 6 bases, with 14 bases remaining between them. The CDR3 loop reads CASSQGVMGSDTQYF. CDR3 sequence (DNA): TGCGCCAGCAGCCAAGGAGTTATGGGATCGGATACGCAGTATTTT.

The chain couples TRBV27 to TRBJ2-3, with a possible D match to TRBD2 (6 bases). The V end lost 5 bases, the J end lost 4 bases, and 13 bases lay between the germline ends. There are 14 residues in the CDR3. Germline V gene data show CDR1 as MNHEY and CDR2 as SMNVEV (reference sequence). CDR3 in DNA: TGTGCCAGCAGTCTCAGCCCGGGGGCAGATACGCAGTATTTT. Protein sequence: CASSLSPGADTQYF.

The chain carries TRBV2 and TRBJ2-3; TRBD2 aligns across 11 bases. The CDR3 is 17 amino acids. Germline CDR1 and CDR2: SNHLY and FYNNEI. V gave up 8 bases and J gave up 4 bases; unmatched junction bases: 14. The CDR3 spells CASLAGGPPVGADTQYF. In nucleotides, the CDR3 is TGTGCCAGCTTAGCGGGGGGGCCCCCCGTAGGGGCAGATACGCAGTATTTT.

The rearrangement joins TRBV5-6 to TRBJ1-4; the D is unclear. CDR3 length: 14 amino acids. Germline V gene data show CDR1 as SGHDT and CDR2 as YYEEEE. V was clipped by 2 bases and J by 6 bases, with 11 bases between them. The CDR3 nucleotides are TGTGCCAGCAGCTTTTGGGTGGAGGATGAAAAACTGTTTTTT. Protein product: CASSFWVEDEKLFF.

This chain joins TRBV5-6 and TRBJ2-7; no firm D call. Germline-derived CDR1 and CDR2 are SGHDT and YYEEEE. V was cut by 0 bases and J by 0 bases, with 13 bases left in between. The CDR3 is 16 amino acids. As DNA, the CDR3 is TGTGCCAGCAGCTTGGGGGTGGGTCCCGGCTCCTACGAGCAGTACTTC. It encodes CASSLGVGPGSYEQYF.

The sample holds one count of this clone. The V call is TRBV14, the J call TRBJ1-2; TRBD1 might be the D (6 bases). Germline V lookup: CDR1 SGHDN, CDR2 FVKESK. V lost 0 bases, J lost 3 bases, and 26 bases lay in between. The CDR3 covers 20 residues. CDR3 sequence (DNA): TGTGCCAGCAGCCAAGAATTTTCGACAGGTCGCGGACTGTTGGACTATGGCTACACCTTC. Its translation is CASSQEFSTGRGLLDYGYTF.

This clone was seen once. This chain's CDR3 is CASSYSWTPNTEAFF. The CDR3 DNA reads TGTGCCAGCAGTTACTCGTGGACACCCAACACTGAAGCTTTCTTT. This rearrangement joins TRBV6-6 to TRBJ1-1, with D possibly being TRBD1 (5 bases). Trimming left V 0 bases short and J 2 bases short, with 10 bases between. The CDR3 runs to 15 residues. The germline V gene has CDR1 MNHNY and CDR2 SVGAGI (reference sequence).

This clone has just one count. The chain is built from TRBV27 and TRBJ1-2; D perhaps matches TRBD1 (5 bases). The germline V and J ends were trimmed by 5 bases and 4 bases, with 11 bases remaining between them. This CDR3 is built from 13 residues. Germline CDR1 is MNHEY and CDR2 is SMNVEV (reference sequence). The CDR3, as DNA: TGTGCCAGCAGTCCGGGGAGGGGCTATGGCTACACCTTC. Amino acids: CASSPGRGYGYTF.

This clone appeared once. This chain links TRBV15 with TRBJ2-7, with 8 bases aligning to TRBD1. The CDR3 is made up of 14 amino acids. The germline V gene has CDR1 LNHNV and CDR2 YYDKDF (reference sequence). Trimming removed 9 bases from V and 6 bases from J; junction bases left unmatched: 13. CDR3 sequence reads: CATRVSDRAPEQYF. In DNA, the CDR3 is TGTGCCACGAGAGTATCGGACAGGGCACCCGAGCAGTACTTC.

The chain is built from TRBV4-1 and TRBJ1-1; D is unresolved. V was clipped by 0 bases and J by 0 bases, with 14 bases between them. Germline lookup yields CDR1 MGHRA and CDR2 YSYEKL. The CDR3 totals 17 residues. CDR3 amino acids: CASSQDGAARMNTEAFF. CDR3 in DNA: TGCGCCAGCAGCCAAGATGGCGCAGCTAGAATGAACACTGAAGCTTTCTTT.

This clone was picked up one time. This chain connects TRBV4-1 to TRBJ2-2; D not resolved. Germline V lookup: CDR1 MGHRA, CDR2 YSYEKL. This CDR3 comprises 15 residues. The V end lost 3 bases, the J end lost 2 bases, and 10 bases lay between the germline ends. CDR3 sequence: CASSHLSLNTGELFF. CDR3 in DNA: TGCGCCAGCAGCCATCTCAGCTTAAACACCGGGGAGCTGTTTTTT.

A single count supports this clone. V is TRBV11-2 and J is TRBJ2-2; no clear D. The CDR3 covers 11 residues. The germline V and J ends were trimmed by 3 bases and 5 bases, with 1 base remaining between them. Germline V lookup: CDR1 SGHAT, CDR2 FQNNGV. Here the CDR3 reads CASSLTGELFF. CDR3 nucleotide sequence: TGTGCCAGCAGCTTGACCGGGGAGCTGTTTTTT.

The chain has TRBV20-1 and TRBJ2-7; no clear D. This CDR3 has 11 residues. Trimming cost V 5 bases and J 6 bases, with 11 bases left between them. Germline CDR1 is DFQATT and CDR2 is SNEGSKA (reference sequence). The CDR3 bases are TGCAGTGCTGGGATTTCTGGCGAGCAGTACTTC. It encodes CSAGISGEQYF.

The V gene is TRBV30, the J gene TRBJ2-7, with 8 bases fitting TRBD1. Germline CDR1 reads GTSNPN; CDR2 reads SVGIG (reference sequence). V gave up 3 bases and J gave up 4 bases; unmatched junction bases: 11. The CDR3 sequence is 15 residues long. The CDR3 loop reads CAWRPRTGMYYEQYF. The CDR3 DNA follows: TGTGCCTGGAGGCCCCGGACAGGGATGTATTACGAGCAGTACTTC. The entire variable domain, with the rest obtained from reference TRBV30 and TRBJ2-7, is as follows: SQTIHQWPATLVQPVGSPLSLECTVEGTSNPNLYWYRQAAGRGLQLLFYSVGIGQISSEVPQNLSASRPQDRQFILSSKKLLLSDSGFYLCAWRPRTGMYYEQYFGPGTRLTVT.

This clone was found once. The CDR3 sequence is CASSMGQGAYEQYF. CDR3 bases: TGTGCCAGCAGTATGGGGCAGGGGGCTTACGAGCAGTACTTC. This chain joins TRBV6-5 and TRBJ2-7; 8 nucleotides line up with TRBD1. The CDR3 extends over 14 amino acids. V was pared by 5 bases and J by 4 bases, with 7 bases of the junction left unmatched. The germline V gene encodes CDR1 MNHEY and CDR2 SVGAGI.

J is TRBJ1-2 and V is TRBV7-9, with 8 nucleotides matching TRBD1. With V trimmed by 5 bases and J by 0 bases, 2 bases remained unmatched. Germline CDR1 SEHNR, CDR2 FQNEAQ (reference sequence). The CDR3 totals 14 residues. CDR3 amino acids: CASSPDRANYGYTF. The CDR3 coding sequence is TGTGCCAGCAGCCCGGACAGGGCTAACTATGGCTACACCTTC.

V is TRBV6-1 and J is TRBJ1-6; no clear D. Trimming cost V 3 bases and J 8 bases, with 8 bases left between them. CDR3 length: 13 amino acids. CDR1 and CDR2 (germline): MNHNS, SASEGT. CDR3 nucleotide sequence: TGTGCCAGCAGTGAGTTGATCGATTCACCCCTCCACTTT. It translates to CASSELIDSPLHF.

The chain has TRBV6-1 and TRBJ2-1, with 9 bases fitting TRBD2. V shed 7 bases and J 8 bases; nucleotides not matched to a gene: 9. CDR3 size: 14 residues. Germline V CDR1 and CDR2: MNHNS, SASEGT. The CDR3 loop is CASIPLAGKYEQFF. CDR3 sequence (DNA): TGTGCCAGCATCCCCCTAGCGGGGAAATATGAGCAGTTCTTC.

The V gene is TRBV27, the J gene TRBJ1-2; D possibly corresponds to TRBD1 (5 bases). CDR3 size: 15 residues. V was trimmed by 6 bases and J by 1 base, leaving 15 bases between them. The germline V gene has CDR1 MNHEY and CDR2 SMNVEV (reference sequence). Here the CDR3 reads CASSTGHTLNYGYTF. CDR3 DNA: TGTGCCAGCAGCACCGGACACACCCTTAACTATGGCTACACCTTC.

The V gene is TRBV2, the J gene TRBJ2-3; 7 bases match TRBD2. Germline trimming cut 11 bases from V and 3 bases from J; bases unmatched to any gene: 8. The CDR3 contains 13 residues. The V gene's germline CDR1 is SNHLY and CDR2 FYNNEI. The chain's CDR3 is CARRWRGTDTQYF. CDR3 nucleotides: TGTGCCCGACGTTGGCGGGGGACAGATACGCAGTATTTT.

This sequence joins TRBV18 and TRBJ2-1; 8 bases line up with TRBD1. The V and J ends lost 3 bases and 0 bases, in that order; junction bases with no gene match: 4. CDR1 is KGHSH, CDR2 LQKENI, per germline. This CDR3 spans 16 amino acids. CDR3 residues: CASSPTGGFSYNEQFF. The CDR3 DNA sequence: TGTGCCAGCTCACCTACAGGGGGATTCTCCTACAATGAGCAGTTCTTC.

The rearrangement uses TRBV29-1 and TRBJ2-7; 11 bases are shared with TRBD1. Germline assignment: CDR1 SQVTM and CDR2 ANQGSEA. The CDR3 spans 16 residues. Trimming at V came to 0 bases and at J to 3 bases, leaving 7 bases not matched to a gene. CDR3 loop: CSVEEGLGTGGYEQYF. CDR3 nucleotides: TGCAGCGTTGAAGAGGGTCTCGGGACAGGGGGCTACGAGCAGTACTTC.